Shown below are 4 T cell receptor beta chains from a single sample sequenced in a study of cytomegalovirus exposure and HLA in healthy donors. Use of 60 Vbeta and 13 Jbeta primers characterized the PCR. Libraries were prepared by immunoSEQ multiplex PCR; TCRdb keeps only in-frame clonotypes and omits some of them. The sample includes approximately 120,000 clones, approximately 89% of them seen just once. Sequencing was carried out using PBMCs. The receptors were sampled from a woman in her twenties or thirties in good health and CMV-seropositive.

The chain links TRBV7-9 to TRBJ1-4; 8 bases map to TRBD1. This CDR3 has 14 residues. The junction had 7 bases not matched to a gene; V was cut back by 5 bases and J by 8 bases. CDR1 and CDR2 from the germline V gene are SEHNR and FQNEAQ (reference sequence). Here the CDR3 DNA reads TGTGCCAGCAGCCAGGGGGCGGGGGACGAAAAACTGTTTTTT. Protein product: CASSQGAGDEKLFF.

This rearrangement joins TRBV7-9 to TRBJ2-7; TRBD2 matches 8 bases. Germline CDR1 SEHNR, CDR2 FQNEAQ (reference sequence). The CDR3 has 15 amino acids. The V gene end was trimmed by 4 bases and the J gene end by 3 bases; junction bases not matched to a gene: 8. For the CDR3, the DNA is TGTGCCAGCAGCTCCAGCGGGAGAAATAGCTACGAGCAGTACTTC. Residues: CASSSSGRNSYEQYF. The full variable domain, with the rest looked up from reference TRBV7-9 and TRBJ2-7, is DTGVSQNPRHKITKRGQNVTFRCDPISEHNRLYWYRQTLGQGPEFLTYFQNEAQLEKSRLLSDRFSAERPKGSFSTLEIQRTEQGDSAMYLCASSSSGRNSYEQYFGPGTRLTVT.

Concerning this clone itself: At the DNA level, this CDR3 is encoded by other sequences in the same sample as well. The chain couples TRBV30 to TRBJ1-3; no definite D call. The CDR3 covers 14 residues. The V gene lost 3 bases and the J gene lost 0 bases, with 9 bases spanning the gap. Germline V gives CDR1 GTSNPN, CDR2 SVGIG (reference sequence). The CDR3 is CAWSPTVSGNTIYF. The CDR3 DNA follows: TGTGCCTGGAGCCCCACGGTCTCTGGAAACACCATATATTTT.

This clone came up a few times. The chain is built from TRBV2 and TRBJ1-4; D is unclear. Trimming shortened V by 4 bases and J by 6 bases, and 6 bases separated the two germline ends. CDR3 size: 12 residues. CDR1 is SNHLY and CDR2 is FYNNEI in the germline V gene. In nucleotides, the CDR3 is TGTGCCAGCAGTGCAGGCTATGAAAAACTGTTTTTT. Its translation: CASSAGYEKLFF.